This T cell receptor beta chain was retrieved from a study of regulatory T cells in long-lasting Graves disease (dated by TCRdb to the early 2020s). In terms of the full investigation: Patients with newly diagnosed Graves' disease had been on antithyroid drugs for under 3 months. Patients with persistent Graves' disease were compared with patients with newly diagnosed Graves' disease using TCR sequencing and RNA sequencing of peripheral blood. The study was conducted in China and was registered as a clinical trial. A total of about 33 samples underwent TCR sequencing, from 13 patients with persistent Graves' disease and about 20 patients with newly diagnosed Graves' disease. The investigation overall reported the following: The study examined only peripheral blood because the primary lesion, thyroid tissue, could not be accessed. Persistent disease showed preferential use of TRBV28, TRBJ1-2 and TRBJ2-5, whereas newly diagnosed disease favored TRBV20-1 and TRBJ2-1. Compared with newly diagnosed patients, persistent Graves' disease patients had lower TCR Shannon entropy and fewer highly expanded clones, which suggests clonal expansion. Persistent patients shared more public clonotypes among themselves (2,741) than newly diagnosed patients did (more than 950). Sequencing and analysis were restricted to the TCR beta chain. The small sample size was acknowledged by the authors as a limitation that may reduce accuracy.

Libraries were built with multiplex PCR. The data were produced on an Illumina HiSeq 4000. TCR beta libraries were built with iRepertoire HTBI primers and Arm-PCR amplification of CDR3 regions. PCR products were gel purified before sequencing. In the paper's pipeline: Gene usage analysis of CDR3 amino acid clonotypes used the 62 TRBV and more than 13 TRBJ segments found across samples. Filtered high-quality paired reads were merged into contigs using COPE and FqMerger. Contigs were aligned with BLAST to IMGT TRBV, TRBD and TRBJ reference genes, and CDR3 was defined per IMGT. Clonotypes above 0.1% frequency were classified as highly expanded clones. Repertoire diversity was measured by Shannon entropy, and V-J evenness by the Gini coefficient. A clonotype found in more than one individual was treated as public. The raw public reads went through TCRdb reprocessing: fastp at Q25, MiXCR clone calling, in-frame beta chains kept. CDR3 protein duplicates are merged, each entry listing the most common genes and DNA. These V and J calls are TCRdb output, not the study's own analysis. Present in this sample are about 470,000 distinct CDR3 sequences, 15% of which were seen just once. The top ten hold around 15% of the sample.

The sample's time point label, in plain terms: newly diagnosed GD, antithyroid drugs for less than 3 months. For both TCR sequencing and RNA sequencing, RNA was extracted from PBMCs using TRIzol. Graves' disease was diagnosed according to American Thyroid Association guidelines. The patients came from an endocrinology department in Xi'an, China. Each patient gave approximately 10 milliliters of peripheral blood, collected in an EDTA anticoagulant tube. PBMCs were isolated by Ficoll Paque Plus density gradient separation without further T cell sorting. RNA quality was checked with an Agilent 2100 Bioanalyzer and agarose gel, and concentration with a NanoDrop 2000. From the cysteine up to the phenylalanine, the CDR3 has a length of 15 residues. Only the CDR3 part of the read is kept: 45 bases, read in frame from the first base. CDR1 is given as LNHDA and CDR2 as SQIVND, both from the germline V gene (reference sequence). The V end loses 4 bases and the J end loses 2 bases, and a stretch of 15 bases separates them.

This clonotype occurred a few times. This receptor's antigen is unknown. Within one base of it there is no much larger clone, and no base qualities were kept. These data are also associated with another study on T cells in Graves' hyperthyroidism and ophthalmopathy. In that second paper, the authors write: Stable Graves' hyperthyroidism was defined as no progression to ophthalmopathy during 18 months of follow-up. Hyperthyroidism patients were aged 18 to 65 years and newly diagnosed, with disease duration of less than 2 months. Any patient with an uncontrolled infection, another autoimmune disease, pregnancy or lactation was excluded. Diagnoses were based on clinical symptoms, serum thyroxine and TRAb, thyroid ultrasound and orbital computed tomography. The TCR CDR3 was subjected to a first round of RT-PCR using the HTBI primer set and the Qiagen OneStep RT-PCR kit. Most expanded thyroid clonotypes (frequency above 0.001) were also detected in blood, suggesting blood repertoires may reflect thyroid immune responses. In cross-validation, a model built on a 13 V-J signature told ophthalmopathy apart from stable hyperthyroidism with approximately 91% sensitivity and approximately 84% specificity, and in testing the same model reached 80%/75%. In validation, the model predicted progression to ophthalmopathy a median of around 6.5 months before onset, with roughly 68% sensitivity and roughly 79% specificity. To identify TCR V-J signatures that set the groups apart, the researchers used a discovery cohort of approximately 98 patients, made up of 40 to 45 with Graves' ophthalmopathy and 57 with stable Graves' hyperthyroidism. An independent validation cohort of fewer than 20 hyperthyroidism patients and some 15 patients who later progressed to ophthalmopathy tested prospective prediction of ophthalmopathy. For training and testing, the approximately 92 patients in the discovery cohort were randomly divided in a 7:3 ratio. In more than 5 Graves' hyperthyroidism patients, the study also compared T-cell repertoires from thyroid tissue with T-cell repertoires from blood. Following sampling, methimazole starting at 30 mg daily was given to hyperthyroidism patients, and high-dose intravenous methylprednisolone was given to ophthalmopathy patients. The libraries were constructed in a second round of multiplex PCR and then size-selected and purified. Sequencing of the libraries was done on an Illumina HiSeq2000 using paired-end 100 bp reads. Raw data were processed with SOAPnuke, discarding reads with adapters, uncalled bases, mean Phred below 15, or no exact constant-primer or identifier match. COPE v1.2.5 was used to merge the high-quality paired reads, and each unique nucleotide sequence was defined as a clonotype. Clonotypes were aligned to IMGT TRBV, TRBD and TRBJ reference segments using MiTCR v1.1. The analysis was restricted to V-J combinations with a frequency above 0.0001, which together covered roughly 99% of the repertoires. A TCS score was defined as the ratio between F50 (clonal expansion) and ExV (chaos), using BLOSUM62-based TCRdist between CDR3 peptides within each V-J. Welch's t-statistics and random forest reduced some 510 V-J features to around 14, which were used in a naive Bayes classifier (R e1071). Sample size was not statistically predetermined, and blinding of investigators to group allocation was not performed. The paper describes TCR Vbeta CDR3 sequencing of 135 peripheral blood samples, made up of 43 ophthalmopathy patients, 70 to 75 hyperthyroidism patients and 17 progressor patients.

The TCR comes from a woman in her 30s with Graves disease. Donor details come from another sample of the same person, matched by shared clones. The chain is encoded by TRBV19 joined to TRBJ2-7; the D gene is perhaps TRBD1 or TRBD2, as each covers 5 bases. The source was peripheral blood mononuclear cells (PBMCs), collected at new diagnosis, from a patient treated with antithyroid drugs. This receptor has the CDR3 CASSTTRGATYEQYF. At the DNA level, the sequence is TGTGCCAGTAGTACCACCCGGGGCGCGACCTACGAGCAGTACTTC.